These 29 T cell receptor beta chains came from one sample sequenced in a study of cytomegalovirus exposure and HLA in healthy donors. Primers: 60 Vbeta forward and 13 Jbeta reverse. Generated by immunoSEQ multiplex PCR, the TCRdb table keeps only in-frame clones and is missing some. The sample shows fewer than 150,000 clones, approximately 85% of them seen only once. The sequencing input was PBMCs. Source of these receptors: a woman in her twenties or thirties in good health and CMV-seropositive.

This rearrangement joins TRBV10-3 to TRBJ2-1; possibly TRBD2 for D (6 bases). Germline-derived CDR1 and CDR2 are ENHRY and SYGVKD. The CDR3 contains 13 residues. V was trimmed by 4 bases and J by 4 bases, leaving 8 bases between them. For the CDR3, the DNA is TGTGCCATCAGTGGGGGACTTTACAATGAGCAGTTCTTC. This sequence encodes CAISGGLYNEQFF.

V gene TRBV14 combines with J gene TRBJ1-5; TRBD1 might be the D (6 bases). This CDR3 contains 13 residues. V was pared by 4 bases and J by 5 bases, with 9 bases between. The germline CDR1 and CDR2 sequences are SGHDN and FVKESK. The CDR3 spells CASSLDSYQPQHF. In nucleotides, the CDR3 is TGTGCCAGCAGCCTGGACAGTTATCAGCCCCAGCATTTT.

The genes are TRBV30 and TRBJ1-1, with D tentatively TRBD1 (5 bases). Trimming removed 0 bases from V and 0 bases from J, with 8 bases in between. The CDR3 length is 14 residues. Germline V gene sequence: CDR1 GTSNPN, CDR2 SVGIG (reference sequence). The CDR3 sequence: CAWSVMGLNTEAFF. Here the CDR3 DNA reads TGTGCCTGGAGTGTGATGGGGCTGAACACTGAAGCTTTCTTT.

This clone showed up just once. V is TRBV19 and J is TRBJ2-7, with TRBD2 matching 9 bases. Germline V gene sequence: CDR1 LNHDA, CDR2 SQIVND (reference sequence). The CDR3 is 17 residues long. V lost 3 bases and J lost 7; bases outside the gene matches: 16. The CDR3 region is CASSIVLGAAGGDEQYF. The CDR3 DNA follows: TGTGCCAGTAGTATTGTGCTAGGGGCGGCGGGAGGGGATGAGCAGTACTTC.

This clone turned up a few times. V gene TRBV6-1 combines with J gene TRBJ2-1; 10 bases map to TRBD2. This CDR3 region has 15 residues. J lost 7 bases, V lost 2 bases, and 5 bases had no gene match. Germline V gene data show CDR1 as MNHNS and CDR2 as SASEGT. CDR3 DNA sequence: TGTGCCAGCAGTGAACCGGGACTAGCGCCTAATGAGCAGTTCTTC. It translates to CASSEPGLAPNEQFF.

The J gene is TRBJ1-6, the V gene TRBV18, with 8 bases matching TRBD1. V was pared by 1 base and J by 7 bases, with 3 bases of the junction left unmatched. The CDR3 is 15 residues long. CDR1 is KGHSH, CDR2 LQKENI, per germline. CDR3 sequence: CASSPQQGENSPLHF. CDR3 sequence (DNA): TGTGCCAGCTCACCACAACAGGGGGAGAATTCACCCCTCCACTTT.

In this sample, this clone turned up a few times. This chain links TRBV18 with TRBJ2-5; the D gene is possibly TRBD1 (6 bases). Germline V gene lookup returns CDR1 KGHSH and CDR2 LQKENI. V was shortened by 3 bases and J by 2 bases, with 10 bases between the two germline ends. The CDR3 extends over 14 amino acids. CDR3 nucleotide sequence: TGTGCCAGCTCACCGCCGGGACATCAAGAGACCCAGTACTTC. It translates to CASSPPGHQETQYF.

The chain uses TRBV2 and TRBJ2-2; 8 bases line up with TRBD2. Germline V gives CDR1 SNHLY, CDR2 FYNNEI. The CDR3 covers 13 residues. The V segment lost 8 bases and the J segment 5 bases; nucleotides outside the gene matches: 4. CDR3 amino acids: CASWRGDTGELFF. In nucleotides, the CDR3 is TGTGCCAGCTGGCGGGGGGATACCGGGGAGCTGTTTTTT.

The chain carries TRBV7-4 and TRBJ2-1, with 7 bases matching TRBD1. CDR3 length: 20 residues. Trimming cost V 5 bases and J 3 bases; bases outside gene matches: 22. Per the germline V gene, CDR1 is SGHVT and CDR2 is SQSDAQ. Here the CDR3 reads CASSAIRQGGRRTFYNEQFF. CDR3 DNA: TGTGCCAGCAGCGCGATTAGACAGGGCGGACGGCGAACTTTCTACAATGAGCAGTTCTTC.

Remarks on this clone: Within the sample, other DNA sequences also encode this same CDR3. The chain couples TRBV5-8 to TRBJ1-1; D is undetermined. CDR1 is SGHTS and CDR2 is YDEGEE in the germline V gene. The CDR3 covers 13 residues. V shed 3 bases and J shed 4 bases, with 10 bases lying between them. The CDR3 protein is CASSSGGGTEAFF. The DNA of the CDR3 is TGTGCCAGCAGCTCCGGCGGTGGCACTGAAGCTTTCTTT.

CDR3 amino acids: CASSFSPQDEQFF. The CDR3 DNA sequence: TGTGCCAGCAGCTTCTCCCCGCAGGATGAGCAGTTCTTC. This chain joins TRBV7-9 and TRBJ2-1; D not resolved. The CDR3 totals 13 residues. Germline CDR1 and CDR2: SEHNR and FQNEAQ (reference sequence). Trimming pared 3 bases from V and 8 bases from J, leaving 11 bases between.

V gene TRBV5-6 combines with J gene TRBJ1-3; weak D call: TRBD1 (5 bases). CDR1 is SGHDT, CDR2 YYEEEE, per germline. The ends were cut back, 4 bases at V and 0 bases at J, with 8 bases in the middle. This CDR3 contains 14 residues. The CDR3 bases are TGTGCCAGCAGCCCAGGGTTCTCTGGAAACACCATATATTTT. Translated: CASSPGFSGNTIYF.

The chain has TRBV28 and TRBJ2-5, with 9 positions matching TRBD2. V lost 10 bases and J lost 4; bases outside the gene matches: 4. Germline lookup yields CDR1 MDHEN and CDR2 SYDVKM. This CDR3 comprises 12 residues. For the CDR3, the DNA is TGTGCCACCACGGGACTAGCAGAGACCCAGTACTTC. Translated: CATTGLAETQYF.

This sequence joins TRBV5-1 and TRBJ1-4; D not certain. The CDR3 is 21 amino acids. Germline V gene lookup returns CDR1 SGHRS and CDR2 YFSETQ. Trimming stripped 4 bases from V and 0 bases from J, with 28 bases between. DNA for the CDR3: TGCGCCAGCAGCCCAATACCGCTCCGGGGTGACGGGAGACCAACTAATGAAAAACTGTTTTTT. This sequence encodes CASSPIPLRGDGRPTNEKLFF. Supplemented by reference TRBV5-1 and TRBJ1-4, the full variable domain reads KAGVTQTPRYLIKTRGQQVTLSCSPISGHRSVSWYQQTPGQGLQFLFEYFSETQRNKGNFPGRFSGRQFSNSRSEMNVSTLELGDSALYLCASSPIPLRGDGRPTNEKLFFGSGTQLSVL.

In regard to this clone: At the DNA level, this CDR3 is encoded by other sequences in the same sample as well. The chain recombines TRBV5-1 with TRBJ2-1; D ambiguous. Germline values: CDR1 SGHRS, CDR2 YFSETQ. The CDR3 has 14 residues. Trimming cost V 0 bases and J 4 bases, with 8 bases left between them. This chain's CDR3 is CASSLDRSYNEQFF. The DNA for the CDR3 is TGCGCCAGCAGCTTGGACCGGTCGTACAATGAGCAGTTCTTC. Combining the CDR3 with reference TRBV5-1 and TRBJ2-1 gives the whole variable domain KAGVTQTPRYLIKTRGQQVTLSCSPISGHRSVSWYQQTPGQGLQFLFEYFSETQRNKGNFPGRFSGRQFSNSRSEMNVSTLELGDSALYLCASSLDRSYNEQFFGPGTRLTVL.

The rearrangement links TRBV18 to TRBJ1-2, with D tentatively TRBD1 (5 bases). The germline CDR1 and CDR2 sequences are KGHSH and LQKENI. The CDR3 sequence is 13 residues long. The V gene lost 3 bases and the J gene lost 3 bases, with 8 bases spanning the gap. The CDR3 loop is CASSPSQDYGYTF. The CDR3 DNA sequence: TGTGCCAGCTCACCTTCACAGGACTATGGCTACACCTTC.

This chain connects TRBV27 to TRBJ2-7, with no clear D. Germline CDR1 reads MNHEY; CDR2 reads SMNVEV (reference sequence). The CDR3 consists of 13 residues. V lost 4 bases and J lost 2, with 9 bases in between. CDR3: CASSWAATYEQYF. The CDR3 DNA reads TGTGCCAGCAGTTGGGCAGCCACCTACGAGCAGTACTTC.

A single count supports this clone. The chain recombines TRBV5-1 with TRBJ1-1, with a possible D match to TRBD1 (5 bases). The germline V gene encodes CDR1 SGHRS and CDR2 YFSETQ. The CDR3 sequence is 14 residues long. Trimming cost V 5 bases and J 5 bases, with 16 bases left between them. The CDR3 loop is CASRGGGEGTEAFF. CDR3 coding DNA: TGCGCCAGCAGGGGAGGAGGGGAGGGAACTGAAGCTTTCTTT.

This chain joins TRBV7-3 and TRBJ2-1; 10 nucleotides agree with TRBD2. V lost 5 bases, J lost 9 bases, and 7 bases stayed unmatched. Germline V gives CDR1 SGHTA, CDR2 FQGTGA. The CDR3 contains 14 residues. CDR3 in DNA: TGTGCCAGCAGCGCCCGGACTAGCGGCGGTGAGCAGTTCTTC. Protein sequence: CASSARTSGGEQFF.

The rearrangement uses TRBV2 and TRBJ2-3; 12 positions match TRBD2. Germline V gene lookup returns CDR1 SNHLY and CDR2 FYNNEI. The CDR3 has 17 residues. J was trimmed by 1 base and V by 7 bases; bases with no gene match: 9. For the CDR3, the DNA is TGTGCCAGCATTCGACTAGCGGGAGCCTCCGGCACAGATACGCAGTATTTT. Protein product: CASIRLAGASGTDTQYF.

This chain joins TRBV7-9 and TRBJ2-7; D is possibly TRBD1 (5 bases). Trimming shortened V by 1 base and J by 6 bases, and 13 bases separated the two germline ends. CDR1 SEHNR and CDR2 FQNEAQ come from the germline V gene (reference sequence). This CDR3 comprises 14 residues. This CDR3 reads CASSLGGLNSEQYF. The CDR3 DNA reads TGTGCCAGCAGCTTAGGGGGCCTCAACTCCGAGCAGTACTTC.

The chain recombines TRBV5-4 with TRBJ2-1, with 7 bases aligning to TRBD2. The length of the CDR3 is 15 residues. Trimming took 3 bases from V and 2 from J; bases not matched to a gene: 5. Per the germline V gene, CDR1 is SGHNT and CDR2 is YYREEE (reference sequence). CDR3 region: CASSSGRGAYNEQFF. CDR3 sequence (DNA): TGTGCCAGCAGCTCCGGACGGGGGGCCTACAATGAGCAGTTCTTC.

The chain is built from TRBV30 and TRBJ2-4; the D is unclear. The germline V gene has CDR1 GTSNPN and CDR2 SVGIG (reference sequence). This CDR3 has 14 amino acids. V dropped 5 bases and J dropped 0 bases, with 11 bases sitting between them. CDR3 DNA sequence: TGTGCCTGGGCCGAGTCGCTAGCCAAAAACATTCAGTACTTC. Its protein is CAWAESLAKNIQYF.

The chain combines TRBV6-5 with TRBJ1-3; no reliable D call. This CDR3 region has 12 residues. V lost 4 bases, J lost 2 bases, and 3 bases lay in between. The germline V gene encodes CDR1 MNHEY and CDR2 SVGAGI. The CDR3 DNA reads TGTGCCAGCAGTTCAGCTGGAAACACCATATATTTT. Amino acids: CASSSAGNTIYF.

This sequence joins TRBV5-1 and TRBJ2-7; 9 bases are a match to TRBD1. V shed 4 bases, J shed 5 bases, and the junction held 7 bases outside the gene matches. The CDR3 spans 14 residues. Looked up from germline, CDR1 is SGHRS and CDR2 is YFSETQ. The CDR3 loop is CASSLTGQGDEQYF. The CDR3 nucleotides are TGCGCCAGCAGCCTCACGGGACAGGGTGACGAGCAGTACTTC.

This chain connects TRBV7-9 to TRBJ2-5, with D tentatively TRBD2 (6 bases). The CDR3 loop spans 14 amino acids. Trimming cost V 1 base and J 3 bases, with 9 bases left between them. CDR1 is SEHNR, CDR2 FQNEAQ, per germline (reference sequence). In nucleotides, the CDR3 is TGTGCCAGCAGCTTAGGGCCTAGCGAAGAGACCCAGTACTTC. This codes for CASSLGPSEETQYF. The variable domain in full, completed from reference TRBV7-9 and TRBJ2-5, reads DTGVSQNPRHKITKRGQNVTFRCDPISEHNRLYWYRQTLGQGPEFLTYFQNEAQLEKSRLLSDRFSAERPKGSFSTLEIQRTEQGDSAMYLCASSLGPSEETQYFGPGTRLLVL.

This chain uses TRBV13 with TRBJ1-2; D unclear. V gave up 7 bases and J gave up 0 bases, with 9 bases separating them. Germline CDR1 reads PRHDT; CDR2 reads FYEKMQ (reference sequence). The CDR3 sequence is 13 residues long. Here the CDR3 reads CASTFQSNYGYTF. The CDR3 DNA is TGTGCCAGCACATTCCAGTCTAACTATGGCTACACCTTC.

The V and J genes are TRBV7-8 and TRBJ2-3; 7 nucleotides agree with TRBD1. The germline V gene has CDR1 SGHVS and CDR2 FQNEAQ. This CDR3 has 17 amino acids. V shed 5 bases and J 3 bases; nucleotides not matched to a gene: 14. CDR3 sequence reads: CASSRADRAPLTDTQYF. In DNA, the CDR3 is TGTGCCAGCAGCCGAGCCGACAGGGCCCCTTTAACAGATACGCAGTATTTT. The full variable domain, rest sourced from reference TRBV7-8 and TRBJ2-3, is GAGVSQSPRYKVAKRGQDVALRCDPISGHVSLFWYQQALGQGPEFLTYFQNEAQLDKSGLPSDRFFAERPEGSVSTLKIQRTQQEDSAVYLCASSRADRAPLTDTQYFGPGTRLTVL.

There are a few counts of this clone. The DNA of the CDR3 is TGTGCCAGCAGTGGGGGACAGGGGGCCATTGAAAAACTGTTTTTT. Translated, it gives CASSGGQGAIEKLFF. The rearrangement links TRBV6-5 to TRBJ1-4, with 12 positions matching TRBD1. Germline V gene lookup returns CDR1 MNHEY and CDR2 SVGAGI. The CDR3 spans 15 residues. V lost 5 bases, J lost 7 bases, and 5 bases stayed unmatched.